This passage covers 3 T cell receptor beta chains from one sample sequenced in a study of CD8 T cells in Susac syndrome. A quantity of about 0.5 to 1 ug RNA underwent reverse transcription using random hexamers. TCRdb used MiXCR to reprocess the immunoSEQ multiplex PCR reads, holding one entry per CDR3 protein. The sample has 45,000 or so distinct CDR3 sequences, over 85% seen once. The sample comprised CD8+ T cells from PBMCs. These receptors all stem from a human donor in good health.

The chain employs TRBV25-1 and TRBJ1-2; 7 positions match TRBD1. Germline CDR1 MGHDK, CDR2 SYGVNS. The J segment lost 6 bases and the V segment lost 2 bases, leaving 3 bases of the junction unmatched. This CDR3 has 13 amino acids. CDR3 in amino acids: CASSEGTGDGYTF. The CDR3 nucleotides read TGTGCCAGCAGTGAAGGAACAGGGGATGGCTACACCTTC.

This chain links TRBV5-1 with TRBJ2-1; D is ambiguous. Trimming shortened V by 0 bases and J by 6 bases, and 10 bases separated the two germline ends. Germline V gene lookup returns CDR1 SGHRS and CDR2 YFSETQ. This CDR3 spans 14 amino acids. The chain's CDR3 is CASSLEQPGNEQFF. CDR3 nucleotide sequence: TGCGCCAGCAGCTTGGAACAGCCGGGCAATGAGCAGTTCTTC.

This clonotype has just one count. The chain couples TRBV29-1 to TRBJ2-7; 9 nucleotides agree with TRBD2. V lost 2 bases to trimming and J lost 2 bases; unmatched junction nucleotides: 1. The CDR3 runs to 13 residues. Germline V gene data show CDR1 as SQVTM and CDR2 as ANQGSEA. The CDR3 region has the DNA TGCAGCGTTGAACTAGCGGGAACCTACGAGCAGTACTTC. Residues: CSVELAGTYEQYF.